The source of this T cell receptor beta chain is a study of OX40 agonist ivuxolimab in advanced cancers. The table came from immunoSEQ multiplex PCR; TCRdb's copy has only in-frame clones and leaves some out. The sample has about 70,000 clones; 85% to 90% are singletons. This CDR3 comprises 13 residues. Germline V gene data show CDR1 as SGDLS and CDR2 as YYNGEE. V was shortened by 0 bases and J by 8 bases, with 11 bases between the two germline ends. The chain links TRBV9 to TRBJ1-2; D is ambiguous. The receptor was isolated from an adult with an advanced solid tumor such as melanoma, head and neck, liver or kidney cancer. This specimen consisted of CD4+ or CD8+ T cells sorted from blood, obtained in a trial of the OX40 agonist ivuxolimab. DNA of the CDR3: TGTGCCAGCAGCGTAGGGTTGGCGGACGGCTACACCTTC. It codes for CASSVGLADGYTF.